This is a list of T cell receptor beta chains from one sample in a study of early T cells in non-severe SARS-CoV-2 infection. TCRdb reprocessed the 5' RACE reads with MiXCR, giving one entry per CDR3 protein. This sample carries around 57,000 distinct CDR3 sequences, 6% to 7% of them seen once, and the ten largest clones take 3.5% to 4%. Specimen: whole blood. The receptors were sampled from an adult who was a healthcare worker with PCR-confirmed SARS-CoV-2 infection or an uninfected control (not recorded which). The CDR3 runs from the conserved cysteine through the conserved F or W. The D gene is left open where the match is weak. Not every row has a clone size; where given, it reads once, few, many or a size class.

TRBD2,TRBJ2-3,TRBV7-2,.,CASSLSGGPTDTQYF,TGTGCCAGCAGCTTAAGCGGGGGGCCAACAGATACGCAGTATTTT
.,TRBJ2-5,TRBV7-9,few,CASSLRTETQYF,TGTGCCAGCAGCTTGAGGACAGAGACCCAGTACTTC
TRBD1,TRBJ2-2,TRBV3-1,few,CASRTGTGGKWELFF,TGTGCCAGCAGAACCGGGACAGGGGGCAAGTGGGAGCTGTTTTTT
TRBD1,TRBJ1-2,TRBV19,many,CASSTGTGAFGYTF,TGTGCCAGTAGTACCGGGACAGGGGCCTTCGGCTACACCTTC
.,TRBJ2-7,TRBV4-1,many,CASSRGPYEQYF,TGCGCCAGCAGCAGAGGTCCCTACGAGCAGTACTTC
.,TRBJ2-7,TRBV5-4,many,CASSSDGPYEQYF,TGTGCCAGCAGCTCGGACGGGCCCTACGAGCAGTACTTC
.,TRBJ2-1,TRBV12-3/TRBV12-4,.,CASSLARGPPLYNEQFF,TGTGCCAGCAGTTTAGCCCGTGGGCCTCCCCTCTACAATGAGCAGTTCTTC
.,TRBJ2-6,TRBV19,many,CASSMRHSLGGANVLTF,TGTGCCAGTAGTATGAGACACAGTCTAGGCGGGGCCAACGTCCTGACTTTC
.,TRBJ2-3,TRBV28,many,CASSLDRVTDTQYF,TGTGCCAGCAGTTTGGATAGGGTTACAGATACGCAGTATTTT
.,TRBJ1-1,TRBV3-1,many,CASSHHNPNTEAFF,TGTGCCAGCAGCCACCACAATCCTAACACTGAAGCTTTCTTT
.,TRBJ1-1,TRBV20-1,many,CSARVGGNSNTEAFF,TGCAGTGCTAGGGTGGGGGGGAATAGTAACACTGAAGCTTTCTTT
.,TRBJ2-4,TRBV20-1,many,CSARDPMGAKNIQYF,TGCAGTGCTAGAGATCCGATGGGAGCCAAAAACATTCAGTACTTC
TRBD1,TRBJ2-3,TRBV11-3,few,CASSLADRGRTDTQYF,TGTGCCAGCAGCTTAGCGGACAGGGGGCGGACAGATACGCAGTATTTT
.,TRBJ2-2,TRBV12-5,many,CASGFALNTGELFF,TGTGCTAGTGGTTTCGCGCTGAACACCGGGGAGCTGTTTTTT
.,TRBJ1-1,TRBV7-2,many,CASSLNRNTEAFF,TGTGCCAGCAGCTTAAACAGGAACACTGAAGCTTTCTTT
.,TRBJ2-7,TRBV19,.,CASSTRGGRTSYEQYF,TGTGCCAGTAGTACCCGTGGGGGCCGTACCTCCTACGAGCAGTACTTC
.,TRBJ1-1,TRBV7-6,.,CASSSPGGMNTEAFF,TGTGCCAGCAGCTCGCCGGGGGGGATGAACACTGAAGCTTTCTTT
.,TRBJ2-2,TRBV6-5,few,CASSYQQGTGELFF,TGTGCCAGCAGTTACCAGCAGGGCACCGGGGAGCTGTTTTTT
.,TRBJ1-5,TRBV7-2,.,CASSSGLSNQPQQF,TGTGCCAGCAGTTCGGGACTTTCCAATCAGCCCCAGCAATTT
.,TRBJ2-3,TRBV12-3/TRBV12-4,.,CASKWVSSTDTQYF,TGTGCCAGCAAGTGGGTTAGTAGCACAGATACGCAGTATTTT
TRBD1,TRBJ2-4,TRBV2,few,CASSPGTGVNIQYF,TGTGCCAGCAGCCCCGGGACAGGGGTAAACATTCAGTACTTC
TRBD1,TRBJ2-1,TRBV5-1,many,CASSPGQDYNEQFF,TGCGCCAGCAGCCCCGGACAGGACTACAATGAGCAGTTCTTC
.,TRBJ2-7,TRBV6-2/TRBV6-3,few,CASSYSLGQRSYEQYF,TGTGCCAGCAGTTACTCGTTAGGACAGCGGTCCTACGAGCAGTACTTC
.,TRBJ1-1,TRBV9,many,CASSVWVDTNTEAFF,TGTGCCAGCAGCGTTTGGGTAGACACGAACACTGAAGCTTTCTTT
TRBD1,TRBJ2-1,TRBV7-6,.,CTSSLGGTGYNEQFF,TGTACCAGCAGCTTAGGAGGGACAGGGTACAATGAGCAGTTCTTC
.,TRBJ1-1,TRBV11-2,many,CASSSGSFNTEAFF,TGTGCCAGCAGCTCCGGGAGTTTTAACACTGAAGCTTTCTTT
TRBD1,TRBJ2-7,TRBV29-1,few,CSVEGTGGEGTYEQYF,TGCAGCGTTGAAGGGACAGGGGGCGAGGGAACCTACGAGCAGTACTTC
.,TRBJ2-7,TRBV11-2,many,CASSFQVSGQYF,TGTGCCAGCAGCTTTCAGGTTTCGGGGCAGTACTTC
.,TRBJ2-3,TRBV7-7,.,CASSRGRVGTDTQYF,TGTGCTAGCAGCCGGGGCCGGGTGGGCACAGATACGCAGTATTTT
.,TRBJ2-2,TRBV29-1,many,CSVIGRNTGELFF,TGCAGCGTGATCGGGAGGAACACCGGGGAGCTGTTTTTT
.,TRBJ1-3,TRBV7-2,many,CASSHALGGGRNTIYF,TGTGCCAGCAGCCACGCGTTGGGGGGAGGCAGAAACACCATATATTTT
.,TRBJ2-1,TRBV7-6,.,CASTQSPYNEQFF,TGTGCCAGCACACAGAGCCCCTACAATGAGCAGTTCTTC
.,TRBJ1-2,TRBV24-1,many,CATSCYTF,TGTGCCACCAGTTGTTACACCTTC
TRBD1,TRBJ1-4,TRBV29-1,.,CSVGQGTNEKLFF,TGCAGCGTCGGACAGGGGACTAATGAAAAACTGTTTTTT
.,TRBJ1-2,TRBV27,.,CASSRTPSFGYTF,TGTGCCAGCAGTCGCACCCCCTCCTTTGGCTACACCTTC
.,TRBJ2-7,TRBV3-1,many,CASSQDPSSYEQYF,TGTGCCAGCAGCCAAGATCCAAGCTCCTACGAGCAGTACTTC
.,TRBJ2-5,TRBV7-6,few,CASSFTGNYQETQYF,TGTGCCAGCAGCTTTACAGGAAACTACCAAGAGACCCAGTACTTC
.,TRBJ1-1,TRBV4-3,few,CASSQITNTEAFF,TGCGCCAGCAGCCAAATCACGAACACTGAAGCTTTCTTT
TRBD2,TRBJ2-1,TRBV19,many,CASSTDSRASGGHEQFF,TGTGCCAGTAGTACGGACAGTCGGGCTAGCGGGGGGCATGAGCAGTTCTTC
.,TRBJ1-1,TRBV20-1,many,CSARDYQLQVMEAFF,TGCAGTGCTAGAGATTATCAGCTACAGGTGATGGAAGCTTTCTTT
.,TRBJ1-2,TRBV27,many,CASKAQPNYGYTF,TGTGCCAGCAAGGCACAGCCTAACTATGGCTACACCTTC
.,TRBJ2-1,TRBV27,many,CASSLTRFYNEQFF,TGTGCCAGCAGTTTAACTAGGTTCTACAATGAGCAGTTCTTC
.,TRBJ2-3,TRBV7-6,many,CASSPGVGTDTQYF,TGTGCCAGCAGCCCGGGGGTTGGCACAGATACGCAGTATTTT
.,TRBJ2-5,TRBV7-2,few,CASSPGGPRETQYF,TGTGCCAGCAGCCCCGGGGGGCCAAGAGAGACCCAGTACTTC
TRBD2,TRBJ2-7,TRBV20-1,.,CSATGLDSSYEQYF,TGCAGTGCTACGGGACTAGATAGCTCCTACGAGCAGTACTTC
TRBD1,TRBJ1-5,TRBV30,medium-sized,CAWNDRGPGPQHF,TGTGCCTGGAACGACAGGGGGCCGGGGCCCCAGCATTTT
.,TRBJ2-5,TRBV20-1,.,CSAELKETQYF,TGCAGTGCTGAGCTGAAAGAGACCCAGTACTTC
.,TRBJ1-4,TRBV15,many,CATSGGFGTPDEEKLFF,TGTGCCACCAGCGGAGGATTTGGGACACCTGATGAGGAAAAACTGTTTTTT
.,TRBJ1-1,TRBV30,many,CAWMGGMNTEAFF,TGTGCCTGGATGGGAGGGATGAACACTGAAGCTTTCTTT
.,TRBJ1-2,TRBV9,few,CASSVGGRAAYGYTF,TGTGCCAGCAGCGTAGGAGGCAGGGCGGCCTATGGCTACACCTTC
.,TRBJ1-2,TRBV7-9,.,CASSLGTLNYGYTF,TGTGCCAGCAGCTTAGGGACACTGAACTATGGCTACACCTTC
.,TRBJ2-7,TRBV9,many,CASSAGNYEQYF,TGTGCCAGCAGTGCGGGGAACTACGAGCAGTACTTC